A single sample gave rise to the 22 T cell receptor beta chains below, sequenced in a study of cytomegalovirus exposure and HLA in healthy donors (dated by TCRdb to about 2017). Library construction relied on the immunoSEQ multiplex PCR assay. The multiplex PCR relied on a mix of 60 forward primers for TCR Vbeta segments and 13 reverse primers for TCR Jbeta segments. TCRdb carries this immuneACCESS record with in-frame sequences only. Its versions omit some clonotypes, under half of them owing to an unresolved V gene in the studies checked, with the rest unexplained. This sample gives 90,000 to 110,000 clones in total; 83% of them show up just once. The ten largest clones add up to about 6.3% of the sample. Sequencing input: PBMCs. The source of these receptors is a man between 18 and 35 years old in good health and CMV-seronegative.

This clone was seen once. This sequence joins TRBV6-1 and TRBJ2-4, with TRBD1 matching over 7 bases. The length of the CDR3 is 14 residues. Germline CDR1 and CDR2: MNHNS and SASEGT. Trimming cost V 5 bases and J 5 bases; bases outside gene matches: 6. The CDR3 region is CASSSTGDQNIQYF. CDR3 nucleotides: TGTGCCAGCAGTTCAACAGGGGATCAAAACATTCAGTACTTC.

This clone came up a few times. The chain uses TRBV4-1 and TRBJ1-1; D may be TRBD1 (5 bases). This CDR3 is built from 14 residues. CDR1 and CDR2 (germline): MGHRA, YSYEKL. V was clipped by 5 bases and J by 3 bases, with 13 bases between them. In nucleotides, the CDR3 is TGCGCCAGCAGCTCTAAAAGGGGTGACACTGAAGCTTTCTTT. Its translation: CASSSKRGDTEAFF.

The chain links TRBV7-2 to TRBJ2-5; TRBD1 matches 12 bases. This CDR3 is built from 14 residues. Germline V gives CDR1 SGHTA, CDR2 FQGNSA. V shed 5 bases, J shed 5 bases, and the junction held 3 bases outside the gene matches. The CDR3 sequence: CASSLGTGGETQYF. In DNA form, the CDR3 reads TGTGCCAGCAGCCTGGGGACAGGGGGCGAGACCCAGTACTTC.

The CDR3 DNA is TGTGCCAGCAGTTACGGGGACAGCCTGGGTTATGGCTACACCTTC. Protein sequence: CASSYGDSLGYGYTF. V gene TRBV6-5 combines with J gene TRBJ1-2, with 7 bases that match TRBD1. The CDR3 consists of 15 residues. V shed 2 bases, J shed 5 bases, and the junction held 8 bases outside the gene matches. From germline, CDR1 is MNHEY and CDR2 SVGAGI.

CDR3 nucleotide sequence: TGTGCCAGCAGTGACCGCCGGGACAGGGACTACGAGCAGTACTTC. Translation gives CASSDRRDRDYEQYF. The chain joins TRBV6-4 to TRBJ2-7; 9 bases line up with TRBD1. CDR3 length: 15 amino acids. V gave up 2 bases and J gave up 3 bases; unmatched junction bases: 5. Germline CDR1 and CDR2: MRHNA and SNTAGT.

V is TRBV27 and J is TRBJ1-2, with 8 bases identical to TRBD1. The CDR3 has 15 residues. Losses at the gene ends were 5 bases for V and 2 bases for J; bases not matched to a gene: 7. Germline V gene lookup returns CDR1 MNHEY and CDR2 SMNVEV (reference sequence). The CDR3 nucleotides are TGTGCCAGCAGTCCCCCCCGGGACAGGAACTATGGCTACACCTTC. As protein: CASSPPRDRNYGYTF.

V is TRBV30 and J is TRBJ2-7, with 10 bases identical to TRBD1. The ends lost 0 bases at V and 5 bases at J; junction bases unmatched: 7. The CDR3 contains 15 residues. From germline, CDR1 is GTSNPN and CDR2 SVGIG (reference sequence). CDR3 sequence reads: CAWSVRGQGFNEQYF. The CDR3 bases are TGTGCCTGGAGTGTACGGGGACAGGGGTTCAACGAGCAGTACTTC.

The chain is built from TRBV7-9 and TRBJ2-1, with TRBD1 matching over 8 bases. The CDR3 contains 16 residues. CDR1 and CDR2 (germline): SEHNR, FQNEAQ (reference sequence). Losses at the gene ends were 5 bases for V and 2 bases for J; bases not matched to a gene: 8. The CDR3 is CASSPNAGQAYNEQFF. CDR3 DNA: TGTGCCAGCAGCCCCAATGCGGGACAGGCCTACAATGAGCAGTTCTTC.

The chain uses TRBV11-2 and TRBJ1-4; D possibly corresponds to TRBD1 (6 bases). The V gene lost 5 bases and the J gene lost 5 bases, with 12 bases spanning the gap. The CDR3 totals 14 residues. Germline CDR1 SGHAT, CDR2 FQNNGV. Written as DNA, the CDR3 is TGTGCCAGCAGCCGAGCTGGACAGAATGAAAAACTGTTTTTT. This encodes CASSRAGQNEKLFF.

The CDR3 DNA follows: TGCGCCAGCAGTGAGTCACCGGGACAGGGCGTTTTGGAGCAGTTCTTC. It translates to CASSESPGQGVLEQFF. This chain uses TRBV10-1 with TRBJ2-1; TRBD1 matches 9 bases. The ends lost 0 bases at V and 10 bases at J; junction bases unmatched: 10. In germline, CDR1 is WNHNN, CDR2 SYGVQD (reference sequence). The CDR3 consists of 16 residues.

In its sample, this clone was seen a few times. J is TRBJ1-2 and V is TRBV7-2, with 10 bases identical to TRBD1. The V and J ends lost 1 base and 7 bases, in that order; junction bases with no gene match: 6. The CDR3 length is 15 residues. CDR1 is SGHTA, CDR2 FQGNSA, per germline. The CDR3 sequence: CASSLEDRGTGGYTF. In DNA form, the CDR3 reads TGTGCCAGCAGCTTAGAGGACAGGGGGACAGGTGGCTACACCTTC.

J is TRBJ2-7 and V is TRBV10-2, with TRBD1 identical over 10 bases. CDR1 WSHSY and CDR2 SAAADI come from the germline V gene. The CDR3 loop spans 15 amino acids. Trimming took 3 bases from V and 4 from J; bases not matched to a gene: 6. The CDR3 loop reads CASSDRDRGRYEQYF. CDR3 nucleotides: TGCGCCAGCAGTGACCGGGACAGGGGAAGGTACGAGCAGTACTTC.

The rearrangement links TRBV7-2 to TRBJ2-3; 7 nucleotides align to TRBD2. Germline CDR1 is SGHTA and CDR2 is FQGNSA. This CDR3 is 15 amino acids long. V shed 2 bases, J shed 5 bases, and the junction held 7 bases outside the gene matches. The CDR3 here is CASSLSRGGVDTQYF. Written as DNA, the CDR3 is TGTGCCAGCAGCTTAAGTCGGGGAGGGGTAGATACGCAGTATTTT. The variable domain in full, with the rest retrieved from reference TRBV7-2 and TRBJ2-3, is GAGVSQSPSNKVTEKGKDVELRCDPISGHTALYWYRQSLGQGLEFLIYFQGNSAPDKSGLPSDRFSAERTGGSVSTLTIQRTQQEDSAVYLCASSLSRGGVDTQYFGPGTRLTVL.

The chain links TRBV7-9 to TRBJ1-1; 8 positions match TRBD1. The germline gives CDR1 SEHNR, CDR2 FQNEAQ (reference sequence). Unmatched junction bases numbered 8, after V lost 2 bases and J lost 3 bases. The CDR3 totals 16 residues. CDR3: CASSLSRQGLYTEAFF. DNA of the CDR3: TGTGCCAGCAGCTTAAGCCGACAGGGGTTGTACACTGAAGCTTTCTTT.

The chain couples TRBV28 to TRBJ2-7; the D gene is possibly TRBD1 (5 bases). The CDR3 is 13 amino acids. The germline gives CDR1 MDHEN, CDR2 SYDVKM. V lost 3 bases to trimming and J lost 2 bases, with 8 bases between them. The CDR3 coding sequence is TGTGCCAGCAGTTTCCTGACAGCCTACGAGCAGTACTTC. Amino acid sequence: CASSFLTAYEQYF.

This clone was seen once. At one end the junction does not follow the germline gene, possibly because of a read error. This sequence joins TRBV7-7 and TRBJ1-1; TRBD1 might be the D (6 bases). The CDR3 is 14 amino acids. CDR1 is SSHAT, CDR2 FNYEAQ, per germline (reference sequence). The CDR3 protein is CASSLEQGSTEAFF. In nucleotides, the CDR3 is TGTGCTAGCAGCTTAGAGCAGGGGTCCACTGAAGCTTTCTTT.

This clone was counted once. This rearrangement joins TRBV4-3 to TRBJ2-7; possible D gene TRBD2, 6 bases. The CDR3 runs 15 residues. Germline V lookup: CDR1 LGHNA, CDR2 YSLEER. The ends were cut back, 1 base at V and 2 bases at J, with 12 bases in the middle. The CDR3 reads CASSQGTGETYEQYF. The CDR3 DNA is TGCGCCAGCAGCCAAGGCACGGGGGAGACCTACGAGCAGTACTTC.

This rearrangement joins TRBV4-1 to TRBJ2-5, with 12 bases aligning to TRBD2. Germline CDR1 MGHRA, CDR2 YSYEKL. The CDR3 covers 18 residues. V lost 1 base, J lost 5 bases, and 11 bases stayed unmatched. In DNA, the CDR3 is TGCGCCAGCAGCCAAGGCACCCGACTAGCGGGAGTAGGGGAGACCCAGTACTTC. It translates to CASSQGTRLAGVGETQYF.

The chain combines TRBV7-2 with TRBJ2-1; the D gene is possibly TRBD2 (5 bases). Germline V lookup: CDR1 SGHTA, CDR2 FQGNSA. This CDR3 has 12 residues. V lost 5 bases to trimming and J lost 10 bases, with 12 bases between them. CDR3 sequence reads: CASSPQGGEQFF. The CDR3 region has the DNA TGTGCCAGCAGCCCCCAAGGAGGCGAGCAGTTCTTC.

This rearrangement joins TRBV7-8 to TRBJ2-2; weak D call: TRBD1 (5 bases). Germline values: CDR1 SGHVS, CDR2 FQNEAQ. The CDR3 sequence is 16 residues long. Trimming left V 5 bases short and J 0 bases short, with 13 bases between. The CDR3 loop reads CASSRPSRANTGELFF. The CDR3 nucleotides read TGTGCCAGCAGCCGCCCGTCCAGGGCGAACACCGGGGAGCTGTTTTTT. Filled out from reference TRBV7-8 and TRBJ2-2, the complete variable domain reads GAGVSQSPRYKVAKRGQDVALRCDPISGHVSLFWYQQALGQGPEFLTYFQNEAQLDKSGLPSDRFFAERPEGSVSTLKIQRTQQEDSAVYLCASSRPSRANTGELFFGEGSRLTVL.

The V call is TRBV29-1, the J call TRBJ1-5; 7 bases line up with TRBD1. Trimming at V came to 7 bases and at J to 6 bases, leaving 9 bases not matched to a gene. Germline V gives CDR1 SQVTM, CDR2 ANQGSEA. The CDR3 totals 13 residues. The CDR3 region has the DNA TGCAGCGCCCGACAGGGCCGGGGTCAGCCCCAGCATTTT. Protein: CSARQGRGQPQHF. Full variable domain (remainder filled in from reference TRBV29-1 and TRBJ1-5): SAVISQKPSRDICQRGTSLTIQCQVDSQVTMMFWYRQQPGQSLTLIATANQGSEATYESGFVIDKFPISRPNLTFSTLTVSNMSPEDSSIYLCSARQGRGQPQHFGDGTRLSIL.

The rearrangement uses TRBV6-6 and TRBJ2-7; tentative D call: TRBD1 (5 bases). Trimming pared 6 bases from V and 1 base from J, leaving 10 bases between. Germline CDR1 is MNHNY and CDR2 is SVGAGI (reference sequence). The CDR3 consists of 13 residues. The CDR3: CASRSGLSYEQYF. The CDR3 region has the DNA TGTGCCAGCAGGTCAGGGTTATCCTACGAGCAGTACTTC.